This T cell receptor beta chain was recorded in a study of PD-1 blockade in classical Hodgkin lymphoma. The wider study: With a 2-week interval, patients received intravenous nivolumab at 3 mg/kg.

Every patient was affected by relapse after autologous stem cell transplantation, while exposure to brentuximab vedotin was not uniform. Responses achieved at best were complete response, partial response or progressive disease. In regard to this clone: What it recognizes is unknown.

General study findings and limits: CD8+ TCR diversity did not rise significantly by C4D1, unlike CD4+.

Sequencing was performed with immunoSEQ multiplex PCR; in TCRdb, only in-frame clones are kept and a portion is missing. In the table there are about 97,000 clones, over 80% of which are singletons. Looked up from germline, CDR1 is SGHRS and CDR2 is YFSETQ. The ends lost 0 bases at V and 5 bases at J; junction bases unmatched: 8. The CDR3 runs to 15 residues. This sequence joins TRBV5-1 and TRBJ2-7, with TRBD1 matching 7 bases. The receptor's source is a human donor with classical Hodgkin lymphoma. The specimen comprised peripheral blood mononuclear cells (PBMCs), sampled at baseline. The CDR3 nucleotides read TGCGCCAGCAGCTTGGTCCAGGGGGATTTCGACGAGCAGTACTTC. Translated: CASSLVQGDFDEQYF.